This TCR beta chain is from a study of beta chain features in type 1 diabetes. Study background: Healthy donors resembled patients in age, gender and cell yields. Researchers looked at some 110 million sorted cells across all samples.

What was sequenced were expressed TCRB transcripts, since all of the isolated RNA had been reverse transcribed. Profiling relied on immunoSEQ multiplex PCR, and the TCRdb table lists in-frame clones only, not all of them. The sample shows about 340,000 clones, approximately 8% of them seen only once. The sample holds many counts of this clone. This receptor was taken from a woman aged 18-29 years in good health. Sequenced: central memory CD4+ T cells from blood.

The CDR3 loop reads CASGVVPQTGSYNEQFF. For the CDR3, the DNA is TGTGCCAGCGGAGTAGTTCCCCAAACAGGGTCCTACAATGAGCAGTTCTTC. The rearrangement uses TRBV28 and TRBJ2-1; a weak D match, TRBD1 (6 bases). V lost 8 bases and J 1 base, leaving 21 bases between the germline ends. Germline loops: CDR1 MDHEN, CDR2 SYDVKM. The CDR3 runs 17 residues.